Below, 7 T cell receptor beta chains from the same sample are listed, as sequenced in a study of T cell responses to AZD1222 COVID-19 vaccine. This table comes from immunoSEQ multiplex PCR, and its TCRdb copy is limited to in-frame clones, with some not included. The sample lists some 180,000 clones; roughly 85% were seen once. Material: peripheral blood, obtained 28 days after the second AZD1222 dose. These receptors were taken from an adult who received the AZD1222 COVID-19 vaccine.

Written as DNA, the CDR3 is TGTGCCAGCAGCCTTCTACAGGGGGCAGGAGCTTTCTTT. Its protein is CASSLLQGAGAFF. The chain combines TRBV14 with TRBJ1-1, with 9 bases matching TRBD1. The CDR3 is 13 residues long. The junction had 7 bases not matched to a gene; V was cut back by 4 bases and J by 10 bases. Germline V lookup: CDR1 SGHDN, CDR2 FVKESK.

The chain has TRBV5-4 and TRBJ2-7; 10 bases line up with TRBD1. Germline trimming cut 4 bases from V and 5 bases from J; bases unmatched to any gene: 9. The CDR3 is 15 residues long. Looked up from germline, CDR1 is SGHNT and CDR2 is YYREEE (reference sequence). The CDR3 nucleotides are TGTGCCAGCAGCCCGGGACAGGGGTATAGGGACGAGCAGTACTTC. Translation gives CASSPGQGYRDEQYF.

This clone was seen once. The V gene is TRBV11-1, the J gene TRBJ2-2, with 8 bases that match TRBD1. Germline-derived CDR1 and CDR2 are SGHAT and FQDESV (reference sequence). The CDR3 spans 16 residues. V gave up 5 bases and J gave up 8 bases; unmatched junction bases: 13. The CDR3 DNA reads as TGTGCCAGCAGCACCCGGGACAGGCGGGCCGGAGGGGAGCTGTTTTTT. Translated, it gives CASSTRDRRAGGELFF.

The CDR3 nucleotides are TGCGCCAGCAGCGGGAGGGGGGCTAGCACAGATACGCAGTATTTT. Protein product: CASSGRGASTDTQYF. The V gene is TRBV5-1, the J gene TRBJ2-3, with D tentatively TRBD2 (7 bases). The CDR3 extends over 15 amino acids. V was trimmed by 4 bases and J by 0 bases, leaving 12 bases between them. Germline V lookup: CDR1 SGHRS, CDR2 YFSETQ.

This clone appeared a single time. This chain joins TRBV29-1 and TRBJ2-7; TRBD1 matches 8 bases. The junction had 10 bases not matched to a gene; V was cut back by 7 bases and J by 5 bases. The CDR3 runs to 13 residues. Germline CDR1 reads SQVTM; CDR2 reads ANQGSEA. The CDR3 region has the DNA TGCAGCGCCGGCGGGGCAGGGGGCAACGAGCAGTACTTC. Its translation is CSAGGAGGNEQYF.

This clone showed up just once. This chain links TRBV19 with TRBJ1-6, with 10 bases that match TRBD1. The CDR3 totals 13 residues. The trim removed 8 bases at V and 7 bases at J, leaving 2 bases unmatched. The V gene's germline CDR1 is LNHDA and CDR2 SQIVND (reference sequence). Here the CDR3 reads CASGTGANSPLHF. The CDR3 bases are TGTGCCAGTGGGACAGGGGCGAATTCACCCCTCCACTTT.

The chain carries TRBV5-1 and TRBJ1-4; a possible D gene is TRBD1 (5 bases). The V end was cut by 3 bases, the J end by 4 bases, with 13 bases between. Germline lookup yields CDR1 SGHRS and CDR2 YFSETQ. CDR3 length: 15 amino acids. CDR3 nucleotide sequence: TGCGCCAGCAGCTCGGGAGGGGCAGTTAATGAAAAACTGTTTTTT. This encodes CASSSGGAVNEKLFF.